A single TCR beta chain is shown here with its context. Its antigen is as yet unknown. TCRdb called the 5' RACE reads again in MiXCR, with one record for every CDR3 protein. The sample comprises 120,000 or so distinct CDR3 sequences, approximately 9% of which are singletons, and around 40% rests with the top ten. These data belong to a study of T cells after yellow fever vaccination. General study results and limits: Although the secondary response was weaker, it peaked faster, at day 5 versus 15. Reappearance after the booster was observed for most primary-vaccination clones (roughly 95% CD4, about 86% CD8).

The CDR3 contains 17 residues. V shed 5 bases and J 2 bases; nucleotides not matched to a gene: 9. CDR1 is LNHNV, CDR2 YYDKDF, per germline (reference sequence). The sequence was obtained from a man aged 18 to 30 who received the YFV17D yellow fever vaccine. Sequencing used CD8+ T cells sorted from PBMCs, obtained on the day of the yellow fever booster vaccination. The chain carries TRBV15 and TRBJ2-2, with 9 bases aligning to TRBD1. For the CDR3, the DNA is TGTGCCACCAGCGGGGTTCGGGACAGGGAAAACACCGGGGAGCTGTTTTTT. The encoded protein is CATSGVRDRENTGELFF.